The 14 T cell receptor beta chains given below trace back to one sample, sequenced in a study of blood T cell repertoires in COVID-19. The protocol was immunoSEQ multiplex PCR, while the TCRdb copy is restricted to in-frame clones and leaves out a portion. Counted here are over 300,000 clones, about nine tenths occurring once; the ten biggest clones make up more than 9%. Sequencing used PBMCs or T cells enriched from blood (not recorded which). These receptors were taken from a woman aged 18 to 35 who had recovered from COVID-19.

The chain carries TRBV30 and TRBJ1-2; no reliable D call. V lost 0 bases and J 14 bases, leaving 13 bases between the germline ends. Germline V lookup: CDR1 GTSNPN, CDR2 SVGIG (reference sequence). CDR3 length: 11 amino acids. CDR3 bases: TGTGCCTGGAGTGTACTTCTTGTCCCTACCTTC. Amino acids: CAWSVLLVPTF.

V and J are TRBV24-1 and TRBJ1-2; TRBD1 agrees at 8 bases. The CDR3 has 16 residues. The germline V gene encodes CDR1 KGHDR and CDR2 SFDVKD. V trimming: 4 bases; J trimming: 3 bases; junction bases outside the gene matches: 9. CDR3: CATSEPGTGDYYGYTF. The CDR3 DNA is TGTGCCACCAGTGAACCCGGGACAGGCGACTACTATGGCTACACCTTC.

This clone was picked up a small number of times. This specimen includes other DNA sequences encoding the same CDR3. The V and J genes are TRBV29-1 and TRBJ2-7; TRBD1 aligns across 7 bases. V trimming: 4 bases; J trimming: 2 bases; junction bases outside the gene matches: 2. The CDR3 extends over 12 amino acids. CDR1 and CDR2 from the germline V gene are SQVTM and ANQGSEA. CDR3 protein: CSVGGQTYEQYF. CDR3 in DNA: TGCAGCGTTGGGGGACAGACCTACGAGCAGTACTTC.

The chain is built from TRBV18 and TRBJ1-5; possibly TRBD1 for D (5 bases). Trimming took 0 bases from V and 0 from J, leaving 12 bases between them. Looked up from germline, CDR1 is KGHSH and CDR2 is LQKENI. This CDR3 contains 17 residues. The CDR3 sequence is CASSPPSGDRSNQPQHF. Here the CDR3 DNA reads TGTGCCAGCTCACCACCGTCGGGGGACCGTAGCAATCAGCCCCAGCATTTT.

V and J are TRBV5-4 and TRBJ2-7; TRBD1 aligns across 8 bases. Germline V lookup: CDR1 SGHNT, CDR2 YYREEE (reference sequence). The J segment lost 5 bases and the V segment lost 2 bases, leaving 3 bases of the junction unmatched. The CDR3 covers 13 residues. The CDR3 coding sequence is TGTGCCAGCAGCTTCAGACAGGGGCACGAGCAGTACTTC. Translation gives CASSFRQGHEQYF.

This chain uses TRBV19 with TRBJ2-2; D is ambiguous. V was pared by 7 bases and J by 5 bases, with 8 bases between. This CDR3 has 12 residues. Germline V gene lookup returns CDR1 LNHDA and CDR2 SQIVND (reference sequence). The DNA for the CDR3 is TGTGCCAGTACCAGTTTGACCGGGGAGCTGTTTTTT. It translates to CASTSLTGELFF.

The DNA of the CDR3 is TGCAGCGTCCCCGGACAGGGGGCCACGCAGTTCTTC. It yields the protein CSVPGQGATQFF. The J gene is TRBJ2-1, the V gene TRBV29-1, with 11 bases matching TRBD1. Germline values: CDR1 SQVTM, CDR2 ANQGSEA. The CDR3 loop spans 12 amino acids. Trimming at V came to 6 bases and at J to 12 bases, leaving 7 bases not matched to a gene.

The rearrangement links TRBV2 to TRBJ2-1; 9 nucleotides match TRBD2. CDR1 and CDR2 from the germline V gene are SNHLY and FYNNEI. The CDR3 runs 14 residues. V gave up 9 bases and J gave up 4 bases; unmatched junction bases: 7. This CDR3 reads CARAPSGTYNEQFF. The CDR3 nucleotides read TGTGCCAGGGCGCCTAGCGGGACTTACAATGAGCAGTTCTTC.

The chain uses TRBV18 and TRBJ2-7; 11 bases are shared with TRBD2. The germline V gene encodes CDR1 KGHSH and CDR2 LQKENI. CDR3 length equals 15 residues. V was pared by 6 bases and J by 2 bases, with 6 bases of the junction left unmatched. The CDR3 here is CASSPGLAGPYEQYF. The CDR3 region has the DNA TGTGCCAGCTCCCCAGGACTAGCGGGCCCCTACGAGCAGTACTTC. Supplemented by reference TRBV18 and TRBJ2-7, the full variable domain reads NAGVMQNPRHLVRRRGQEARLRCSPMKGHSHVYWYRQLPEEGLKFMVYLQKENIIDESGMPKERFSAEFPKEGPSILRIQQVVRGDSAAYFCASSPGLAGPYEQYFGPGTRLTVT.

CDR3 coding DNA: TGTGCCAGCAGCTTAGTAGGGGCCGTCCGTCACGAGCAGTACTTC. It yields the protein CASSLVGAVRHEQYF. This rearrangement joins TRBV7-9 to TRBJ2-7; maybe TRBD1 (5 bases). The CDR3 covers 15 residues. Germline-derived CDR1 and CDR2 are SEHNR and FQNEAQ (reference sequence). Trimming cost V 1 base and J 5 bases, with 15 bases left between them.

The rearrangement links TRBV10-2 to TRBJ2-2; D unresolved. The CDR3 contains 17 residues. The V end lost 0 bases, the J end lost 4 bases, and 15 bases lay between the germline ends. Germline lookup yields CDR1 WSHSY and CDR2 SAAADI. CDR3 DNA: TGCGCCAGCAGTGAGTCCCCCGCGGCCATTAGCACCGGGGAGCTGTTTTTT. Encoded protein: CASSESPAAISTGELFF.

CDR3 nucleotides: TGTGCCAGTAGTACCACGACAGGGACCGGAAACACCATATATTTT. Translating gives CASSTTTGTGNTIYF. The V call is TRBV19, the J call TRBJ1-3; TRBD1 matches at 7 bases. Trimming cost V 4 bases and J 4 bases; bases outside gene matches: 7. CDR3 length equals 15 residues. Germline V gene lookup returns CDR1 LNHDA and CDR2 SQIVND (reference sequence).

This clone was recorded only once. The genes are TRBV30 and TRBJ2-7; D might be TRBD1 (6 bases). Germline values: CDR1 GTSNPN, CDR2 SVGIG (reference sequence). CDR3 size: 15 residues. The V end lost 2 bases, the J end lost 0 bases, and 14 bases lay between the germline ends. The CDR3 DNA sequence: TGTGCCTGGAGTCGCGGACAGCTCATCTCCTACGAGCAGTACTTC. It yields the protein CAWSRGQLISYEQYF.

This clone was seen just once. The J gene is TRBJ1-1, the V gene TRBV14; D might be TRBD1 (6 bases). Per the germline V gene, CDR1 is SGHDN and CDR2 is FVKESK. Trimming removed 1 base from V and 1 base from J, with 7 bases in between. The CDR3 extends over 14 amino acids. The CDR3 region is CASSQVRGNTEAFF. Written as DNA, the CDR3 is TGTGCCAGCAGCCAAGTCAGGGGGAACACTGAAGCTTTCTTT. Looking up the rest from reference TRBV14 and TRBJ1-1 gives the full variable domain: EAGVTQFPSHSVIEKGQTVTLRCDPISGHDNLYWYRRVMGKEIKFLLHFVKESKQDESGMPNNRFLAERTGGTYSTLKVQPAELEDSGVYFCASSQVRGNTEAFFGQGTRLTVV.